This entry is about one TCR beta chain. The CDR3 covers 16 residues. V lost 4 bases and J lost 2, with 16 bases in between. Germline assignment: CDR1 MNHEY and CDR2 SMNVEV (reference sequence). The entry originates in a study of blood T cell repertoires in COVID-19. Whole-study context: COVID-19 samples from acute and convalescent phases originated in the United States, Italy and Spain. The analysed material was cDNA or gDNA that came from T cells, B-cell-depleted T cells, or PBMCs.

As processed by the authors: Estimates of nucleated cell counts were drawn from the amplification of reference gene primers. Measured with immunoSEQ multiplex PCR; TCRdb has only the in-frame clones, and not every one. The DNA was the basis for D and trimming; V, J and clone size are from that table. The sample has about 300,000 clones, around 82% seen once; the top ten hold approximately 1.2%. Sample: peripheral blood. The source of this sequence is a woman aged 45-65 years with acute or convalescent COVID-19. This sequence joins TRBV27 and TRBJ2-3; D not certain. The CDR3 region is CASSYLPTHFTDTQYF. The CDR3 bases are TGTGCCAGCAGTTACCTTCCGACACATTTCACAGATACGCAGTATTTT.